There are many counts of the clone carrying this T cell receptor beta chain. Its matching antigen is unknown. This specimen belongs to a study of regulatory T cells in long-lasting Graves disease. Study results and limitations: Preferential use of TRBV28, TRBJ1-2 and TRBJ2-5 was seen in persistent disease.

V was clipped by 1 base and J by 5 bases, with 5 bases between them. The CDR3 sequence is 11 residues long. CDR1 GTSNPN and CDR2 SVGIG come from the germline V gene (reference sequence). Through Arm-PCR of CDR3 regions and iRepertoire HTBI primers, TCR beta libraries were built. TCRdb analysed the multiplex PCR reads with MiXCR anew, one entry per CDR3 protein. The sample includes about 540,000 distinct CDR3 sequences, approximately 13% seen only once; the top ten take 8.5% to 10%. The time point: newly diagnosed GD, antithyroid drugs for less than 3 months. Researchers made the TCR library from RNA that was extracted from PBMCs. This same sample was also taken into another study, of T cells in Graves' hyperthyroidism and ophthalmopathy. From that report: Patients between 18 and 65 years old had hyperthyroidism, newly diagnosed and lasting under 2 months.

The receptor was isolated from a man under 40 with Graves disease. The chain links TRBV30 to TRBJ2-5; D gene uncertain. The specimen comprised peripheral blood mononuclear cells (PBMCs), sampled at new diagnosis, from a patient treated with antithyroid drugs. Here the CDR3 reads CAWSASETQYF. The CDR3, as DNA: TGTGCCTGGAGTGCCTCGGAGACCCAGTACTTC.